This paragraph reports one TCR beta chain. How the authors handled the data: Estimation of nucleated cell counts was performed using reference gene primer amplification. Method: immunoSEQ multiplex PCR; TCRdb's copy keeps in-frame clones and lacks some. V and J calls and clone size follow that table, whereas D and trimming were derived from the DNA. The sample shows 220,000 or so clones, about 85% of them seen only once. This CDR3 has 12 residues. Germline V gene lookup returns CDR1 SGHTS and CDR2 YDEGEE. V shed 3 bases and J shed 10 bases, with 13 bases lying between them. The sample comes from a study of blood T cell repertoires in COVID-19. Study in general: Both acute and convalescent COVID-19 samples were obtained from the United States, Italy and Spain. T cells, B-cell-depleted T cells, or PBMCs supplied cDNA or gDNA.

The specimen was peripheral blood. The TCR comes from a middle-aged man who had recovered from COVID-19. The J gene is TRBJ1-1, the V gene TRBV5-8; tentatively, D is TRBD1 (5 bases). The CDR3 DNA sequence: TGTGCCAGCAGCTGGGGTGTGGGGCGAGCTTTCTTT. It codes for CASSWGVGRAFF.